This TCR beta chain originates from a study of cytomegalovirus exposure and HLA in healthy donors. Libraries were prepared by immunoSEQ multiplex PCR; TCRdb keeps only in-frame clonotypes and omits some of them. Seen here are about 160,000 clones, 89% observed once, and the top ten hold over 4%. Study conclusions and caveats: The study found most TCR sequences rare, yet found some public TCRs in many donors. As was reported, the classifier diagnosed cytomegalovirus status with high specificity and sensitivity.

This clone occurred a few times. Its specificity is unknown. The germline V gene encodes CDR1 LNHNV and CDR2 YYDKDF (reference sequence). Trimming removed 5 bases at V and 2 bases at J, with 12 bases between. The CDR3 has 14 residues. The clonotype was recovered from a young man in good health and CMV-seropositive. The V and J genes are TRBV15 and TRBJ1-1; D ambiguous. The sequencing input was PBMCs. CDR3 in amino acids: CATSWRKVNTEAFF. The CDR3 region has the DNA TGTGCCACCAGCTGGAGAAAGGTTAACACTGAAGCTTTCTTT.